This is a list of T cell receptor beta chains from one sample in a study of blood T cell repertoires in COVID-19. TCRdb keeps only in-frame clones here, not all; method: immunoSEQ multiplex PCR. The repertoire consists of about 160,000 clones, with approximately 88% occurring once and the leading ten covering 3% to 4.5%. Input material: peripheral blood. These TCRs come from a woman aged 60 to 75 who had recovered from COVID-19. Each CDR3 is given with its conserved first and last residue. The D gene is left open where the match is weak. Clone size is given for some rows only: seen once, a few or many times, or a class if the clone is expanded.

V gene	D gene	J gene	clone size	CDR3 protein	CDR3 DNA
TRBV5-1	.	TRBJ1-2	.	CASSLGQGHGYTF	TGCGCCAGCAGCTTGGGGCAGGGCCATGGCTACACCTTC
TRBV3-1/TRBV3-2	.	TRBJ2-5	once	CASSQEIRQAHGEAQYF	TGTGCCAGCAGCCAAGAAATTCGACAGGCGCATGGAGAAGCCCAGTACTTC
TRBV5-1	.	TRBJ1-2	.	CASSLAQGTGYTF	TGCGCCAGCAGCTTGGCCCAGGGGACGGGCTACACCTTC
TRBV6-1	.	TRBJ1-1	once	CASSEMEGSASAFF	TGTGCCAGCAGTGAAATGGAGGGGTCCGCTTCAGCTTTCTTT
TRBV15	.	TRBJ2-5	.	CATSRDSETQYF	TGTGCCACCAGCAGAGATTCGGAGACCCAGTACTTC
TRBV7-9	.	TRBJ2-5	.	CASSFGYQETQYF	TGTGCCAGCAGCTTTGGCTACCAAGAGACCCAGTACTTC
TRBV2	TRBD1	TRBJ2-1	once	CASSGQGALSSEQFF	TGTGCCAGCAGTGGACAGGGGGCGTTAAGTAGCGAGCAGTTCTTC
TRBV4-2	TRBD2	TRBJ2-2	.	CASSQDPQRGGTGELFF	TGTGCCAGCAGCCAAGATCCCCAGCGGGGGGGGACCGGGGAGCTGTTTTTT
TRBV10-3	.	TRBJ1-5	.	CAISELAQPSNQPQHF	TGTGCCATCAGTGAGTTGGCACAGCCTAGCAATCAGCCCCAGCATTTT
TRBV21-1	.	TRBJ2-6	once	CASSKRGAGANVLTF	TGTGCCAGCAGCAAAAGGGGTGCTGGGGCCAACGTCCTGACTTTC
TRBV5-4	TRBD1	TRBJ1-3	.	CASSIDRANTIYF	TGTGCCAGCAGCATCGACAGGGCAAACACCATATATTTT
TRBV6-5	TRBD1	TRBJ1-2	few	CASSYSGQGAGYGYTF	TGTGCCAGCAGTTACTCCGGACAGGGGGCGGGCTATGGCTACACCTTC
TRBV18	TRBD1	TRBJ2-2	.	CASSPPVGQGEGGELFF	TGTGCCAGCTCACCACCCGTGGGACAGGGCGAAGGCGGGGAGCTGTTTTTT
TRBV19	TRBD1	TRBJ1-6	.	CASSPQGQGAHSPLHF	TGTGCCAGTAGTCCCCAGGGCCAGGGGGCCCATTCACCCCTCCACTTT
TRBV27	.	TRBJ2-7	.	CASRGLSYEQYF	TGTGCCAGCAGGGGCCTAAGCTACGAGCAGTACTTC
TRBV7-2	TRBD2	TRBJ2-2	once	CASSTLGGGTGELFF	TGTGCCAGCAGCACCTTAGGCGGGGGGACCGGGGAGCTGTTTTTT
TRBV25-1	.	TRBJ1-1	.	CASDKGGDAFF	TGTGCCAGCGACAAAGGGGGAGATGCTTTCTTT
TRBV27	.	TRBJ2-7	.	CASSLFGLGGYEQYF	TGTGCCAGCAGTTTATTCGGTCTAGGAGGATACGAGCAGTACTTC
TRBV11-2	.	TRBJ2-5	once	CASSSYRAPGETQYF	TGTGCCAGCAGCTCGTACAGGGCTCCGGGAGAGACCCAGTACTTC
TRBV4-2	.	TRBJ2-2	.	CASSQELGGGAHTGELFF	TGTGCCAGCAGCCAGGAACTGGGAGGGGGGGCCCATACCGGGGAGCTGTTTTTT
TRBV20-1	.	TRBJ2-2	.	CSASGLADTGELFF	TGCAGTGCTAGTGGGCTAGCCGACACCGGGGAGCTGTTTTTT
TRBV28	TRBD2	TRBJ2-7	.	CASSNSGLAVTYEQYF	TGTGCCAGCAGTAACTCGGGACTAGCGGTTACCTACGAGCAGTACTTC
TRBV3-1/TRBV3-2	.	TRBJ1-6	few	CASSQRDVYNSPLHF	TGTGCCAGCAGCCAGCGAGATGTCTATAATTCACCCCTCCACTTT
TRBV28	TRBD1	TRBJ2-7	once	CASSLRWDRQTYEQYF	TGTGCCAGCAGTCTCCGATGGGACAGACAGACTTACGAGCAGTACTTC